This T cell receptor (beta chain) was identified during a study of blood T cell repertoires in COVID-19. About the study: From the United States, Italy and Spain came samples of acute and convalescent COVID-19. Nucleic acid was either cDNA or gDNA, and it came from T cells, B-cell-depleted T cells, or PBMCs.

Generated by immunoSEQ multiplex PCR, the TCRdb table keeps only in-frame clones and is missing some. The profile shows around 260,000 clones, 70% to 90% of them singletons. The CDR3 length is 12 residues. Germline loops: CDR1 LNHDA, CDR2 SQIVND (reference sequence). V gave up 3 bases and J gave up 5 bases, with 6 bases separating them. Sequencing was done on a sample of peripheral blood. The chain links TRBV19 to TRBJ2-3; D possibly corresponds to TRBD2 (5 bases). The sequence derives from a woman aged 45-65 years with acute or convalescent COVID-19. The CDR3 DNA sequence: TGTGCCAGTAGTATCGGGAAAGATACGCAGTATTTT. The encoded protein is CASSIGKDTQYF.